This is a list of T cell receptor beta chains from one sample in a study of shared clonotypes between healthy human individuals. Profiling relied on immunoSEQ multiplex PCR, and the TCRdb table lists in-frame clones only, not all of them. The sample carries roughly 2,500,000 clones, roughly 93% recorded once. The sequenced sample was naive CD4+ T cells from PBMCs. These receptors were collected from a man aged 18 to 35 in good health. Some clones in this sample may be carry-over from other donors' samples. Both conserved end residues are part of each CDR3. A D gene is named only where the DNA matches it firmly. Some rows have no size entry. The others give once, few or many, or a class for an expanded clone.

v_gene,j_gene,d_gene,abundance,CDR3aa,CDR3nt
TRBV20-1,TRBJ2-7,-,-,CSAHWGYEQYF,TGCAGTGCGCATTGGGGGTACGAGCAGTACTTC
TRBV29-1,TRBJ2-3,TRBD2,once,CSVSPGASGRGTDTQYF,TGCAGCGTTTCCCCGGGGGCTAGCGGGAGGGGCACAGATACGCAGTATTTT
TRBV5-4,TRBJ2-4,-,-,CASSLSAGVRGDIQYF,TGTGCCAGCAGCTTGTCGGCAGGGGTAAGAGGGGACATTCAGTACTTC
TRBV28,TRBJ2-2,-,-,CASDTATGELFF,TGTGCCAGCGACACAGCCACCGGGGAGCTGTTTTTT
TRBV15,TRBJ2-2,-,-,CATSRGGGNTGELFF,TGTGCCACCAGCAGAGGTGGCGGGAACACCGGGGAGCTGTTTTTT
TRBV2,TRBJ2-5,-,-,CASSLFVKDLAGTQYF,TGTGCCAGCAGTCTCTTTGTGAAGGACCTAGCAGGGACCCAGTACTTC
TRBV19,TRBJ2-6,-,-,CASSETRSSGANVLTF,TGTGCCAGTAGTGAGACAAGGAGCTCTGGGGCCAACGTCCTGACTTTC
TRBV28,TRBJ2-7,-,-,CASSLWGARAEQYF,TGTGCCAGCAGTTTGTGGGGGGCGCGGGCCGAGCAGTACTTC
TRBV25-1,TRBJ2-6,-,-,CASSAEGAGANVLTF,TGTGCCAGCAGTGCAGAGGGGGCTGGGGCCAACGTCCTGACTTTC
TRBV7-3,TRBJ1-5,-,-,CASSSQPGQPQHF,TGTGCCAGCAGCTCGCAACCCGGCCAGCCCCAGCATTTT
TRBV11-3,TRBJ2-7,TRBD1,-,CASSLGTGTSYEQYF,TGTGCCAGCAGCTTAGGGACAGGGACCTCCTACGAGCAGTACTTC
TRBV7-9,TRBJ2-7,-,-,CASSLVLAEQYF,TGTGCCAGCAGCTTAGTCCTCGCCGAGCAGTACTTC
TRBV7-6,TRBJ1-4,-,-,CASSSPGQVNEKLFF,TGTGCCAGCAGCTCCCCGGGACAAGTCAATGAAAAACTGTTTTTT
TRBV7-2,TRBJ2-2,-,once,CASSRLTERGGELFF,TGTGCCAGCAGCCGTCTAACGGAGAGGGGCGGGGAGCTGTTTTTT
TRBV2,TRBJ2-7,TRBD2,-,CASSLPSSGGSYEQYF,TGTGCCAGCAGCCTGCCTTCTAGCGGGGGATCCTACGAGCAGTACTTC
TRBV9,TRBJ1-5,-,-,CASSVVGRSNQPQHF,TGTGCCAGCAGCGTAGTGGGGCGTAGCAATCAGCCCCAGCATTTT
TRBV7-6,TRBJ1-2,-,-,CASSPVGGYGYTF,TGTGCCAGCAGCCCCGTTGGGGGGTATGGCTACACCTTC
TRBV2,TRBJ2-5,TRBD1,-,CASPDRDQETQYF,TGTGCCAGCCCAGACAGGGACCAAGAGACCCAGTACTTC
TRBV5-1,TRBJ2-5,TRBD2,-,CASSSGGLFLYF,TGCGCCAGCAGCTCGGGAGGCCTATTTTTGTACTTC
TRBV7-2,TRBJ1-4,-,-,CASSLGGANEKLFF,TGTGCCAGCAGCTTAGGTGGGGCGAATGAAAAACTGTTTTTT
TRBV7-6,TRBJ2-3,TRBD2,-,CASRRLAGNTDTQYF,TGTGCCAGCAGGCGACTAGCGGGAAACACAGATACGCAGTATTTT
TRBV9,TRBJ1-3,-,-,CASSVYREYDTIYF,TGTGCCAGCAGCGTTTACAGGGAGTATGACACCATATATTTT
TRBV28,TRBJ1-1,-,few,CASSSPPQGITEAFF,TGTGCCAGCAGTTCCCCCCCACAGGGAATCACTGAAGCTTTCTTT
TRBV25-1,TRBJ1-3,-,-,CASSDPKGGNSGNTIYF,TGTGCCAGCAGTGACCCGAAGGGAGGAAACTCTGGAAACACCATATATTTT
TRBV6-5,TRBJ2-2,TRBD2,-,CASSSDAGGTGELFF,TGTGCCAGCAGTTCGGATGCGGGGGGAACCGGGGAGCTGTTTTTT
TRBV5-8,TRBJ1-4,-,-,CASSLSGAGNEKLFF,TGTGCCAGCAGCCTCTCGGGGGCAGGGAATGAAAAACTGTTTTTT
TRBV6-1,TRBJ2-2,-,-,CASSEYGQGLSGELFF,TGTGCCAGCAGTGAATATGGGCAGGGGCTATCCGGGGAGCTGTTTTTT
TRBV7-2,TRBJ1-5,-,-,CASSLSDGDQPQHF,TGTGCCAGCAGCTTATCGGACGGAGATCAGCCCCAGCATTTT
TRBV5-1,TRBJ2-7,-,-,CASSPGGPDEQYF,TGCGCCAGCAGCCCTGGAGGGCCTGACGAGCAGTACTTC
TRBV2,TRBJ2-1,-,-,CASSEIGGRSYNEQFF,TGTGCCAGCAGTGAGATCGGAGGCCGCTCCTACAATGAGCAGTTCTTC
TRBV6-5,TRBJ2-7,-,-,CASTSGSYEQYF,TGTGCCAGCACCAGCGGCTCCTACGAGCAGTACTTC
TRBV29-1,TRBJ1-5,-,-,CSVERTRNQPQHF,TGCAGCGTTGAAAGGACAAGAAATCAGCCCCAGCATTTT
TRBV27,TRBJ2-7,TRBD1,once,CASSLSWTGEGEQYF,TGTGCCAGCAGTTTATCGTGGACAGGGGAAGGCGAGCAGTACTTC
TRBV18,TRBJ1-6,TRBD1,once,CASSPPGTGNSPLHF,TGTGCCAGCTCACCACCGGGGACAGGCAATTCACCCCTCCACTTT
TRBV6-5,TRBJ1-6,-,-,CASRIRNNSPLHF,TGTGCCAGCAGGATCCGGAATAATTCACCCCTCCACTTT
TRBV10-3,TRBJ1-6,TRBD1,-,CAIRGTGPQSPLHF,TGTGCCATCAGAGGGACAGGGCCGCAATCACCCCTCCACTTT
TRBV2,TRBJ2-1,-,-,CASSLQVYNEQFF,TGTGCCAGCAGTCTTCAGGTTTACAATGAGCAGTTCTTC
TRBV27,TRBJ1-3,-,-,CASRRGSGNTIYF,TGTGCCAGCAGGCGGGGTTCGGGAAACACCATATATTTT
TRBV18,TRBJ2-6,-,-,CASSPPARRPGANVLTF,TGTGCCAGCTCACCACCGGCGAGACGCCCTGGGGCCAACGTCCTGACTTTC
TRBV5-5,TRBJ2-5,TRBD2,-,CASSSTSDGETQYF,TGTGCCAGCAGCTCCACTAGCGATGGAGAGACCCAGTACTTC
TRBV5-6,TRBJ2-7,-,once,CASSLRRNRGYEQYF,TGTGCCAGCAGCTTGCGGCGGAATAGGGGGTACGAGCAGTACTTC
TRBV2,TRBJ2-7,-,-,CASMARFYEQYF,TGTGCCAGCATGGCGCGTTTCTACGAGCAGTACTTC